The present T cell receptor (beta chain) was sequenced within a study of cytomegalovirus exposure and HLA in healthy donors. On the study more broadly: A data release that came early held approximately 92 million unique TCRs from HLA-typed donors.

The study ran its PCR with 60 Vbeta and 13 Jbeta primers. Some clones are missing from TCRdb's copy, which holds only in-frame ones; the method was immunoSEQ multiplex PCR. The sample lists 90,000 to 120,000 clones, roughly 82% occurring once. Donors were nominally healthy when sampled, though unrecorded immune exposures were likely. CDR1 is SGHVS and CDR2 is FQNEAQ in the germline V gene. This CDR3 has 13 residues. The junction had 0 bases not matched to a gene; V was cut back by 4 bases and J by 5 bases. The study's findings and limits: Earlier analysis yielded a pattern in which most TCR beta V segments were productive about 87% or about 30% of the time. In a later analysis, V- and J-gene trimming of beta chains associated with a DCLRE1C missense variant, replicated independently.

Of note for this clone: The antigen is not known.

The chain combines TRBV7-8 with TRBJ2-2; 8 bases are a match to TRBD2. Sequencing was done on a sample of PBMCs. The sequence was collected from a male donor in good health and CMV-seronegative. DNA of the CDR3: TGTGCCAGCAGCTCTAGCGGGACCGGGGAGCTGTTTTTT. Residues: CASSSSGTGELFF.